A single count supports the clone carrying this TCR beta chain. This entry is derived from a study of blood T cell repertoires in COVID-19. Study-level background: Sites in the United States, Italy and Spain provided acute and convalescent COVID-19 samples.

The germline V gene has CDR1 LGHDT and CDR2 YNNKEL (reference sequence). V dropped 1 base and J dropped 0 bases, with 15 bases sitting between them. The CDR3 is 17 residues long. Original handling: Estimation of nucleated cell counts relied on the amplification of reference gene primers. TCRdb keeps only in-frame clones here, not all; method: immunoSEQ multiplex PCR. For V, J and clone size, that table is used; D and trimming come from the DNA. The repertoire holds roughly 300,000 clones, with roughly four fifths as singletons. This sequence originates from a woman in her fifties or sixties who had recovered from COVID-19. The gene calls are TRBV3-1 (or the pseudogene TRBV3-2) and TRBJ1-1; the D is unclear. Material for sequencing was peripheral blood. The CDR3 loop reads CASSQGARGGMNTEAFF. The CDR3, as DNA: TGTGCCAGCAGCCAAGGAGCTCGTGGAGGAATGAACACTGAAGCTTTCTTT.